These 17 T cell receptor beta chains share one sample of origin, sequenced in a study of technical replicates of blood from several donors. Profiled with immunoSEQ multiplex PCR; TCRdb holds only in-frame clones, not every one. The data show some 77,000 clones, with 90% to 95% seen just once and about 0.37% held by the top ten. The source material was T cells isolated from PBMCs. The receptor set was obtained from a human donor in good health.

The chain is built from TRBV7-2 and TRBJ2-7; 8 bases are shared with TRBD1. Germline lookup yields CDR1 SGHTA and CDR2 FQGNSA. J gave up 6 bases and V 0 bases, and 7 bases lay outside the gene matches. The CDR3 length is 15 residues. CDR3 protein: CASSLASRGTGEQYF. CDR3 DNA: TGTGCCAGCAGCTTAGCCAGCCGTGGGACAGGCGAGCAGTACTTC.

This chain joins TRBV11-3 and TRBJ2-1; D possibly corresponds to TRBD2 (5 bases). Trimming removed 0 bases from V and 7 bases from J, with 16 bases in between. This CDR3 spans 16 amino acids. Germline V gives CDR1 SGHNT, CDR2 YENEEA. The DNA of the CDR3 is TGTGCCAGCAGCTTAGAGGGCATTTCGGGGTTAAATGAGCAGTTCTTC. Its protein is CASSLEGISGLNEQFF.

The chain uses TRBV27 and TRBJ2-7; 12 bases line up with TRBD2. The CDR3 sequence is 16 residues long. CDR1 and CDR2 from the germline V gene are MNHEY and SMNVEV (reference sequence). After removal of 2 bases from V and 0 bases from J, the junction contained 2 bases not matched to a gene. CDR3 in amino acids: CASSLRLAGVSYEQYF. The CDR3 DNA reads TGTGCCAGCAGTTTACGACTAGCGGGGGTCTCCTACGAGCAGTACTTC.

DNA for the CDR3: TGTGCCAGCAGTGACTCCCCCCCCGCGTCGCCCGAAAGAAATGAGCAGTTCTTC. Its protein product is CASSDSPPASPERNEQFF. The chain is built from TRBV6-4 and TRBJ2-1; D is unclear. CDR1 and CDR2 (germline): MRHNA, SNTAGT. V shed 0 bases and J shed 7 bases, with 22 bases lying between them. The CDR3 is made up of 18 amino acids.

This sequence joins TRBV6-5 and TRBJ2-7; D unclear. The CDR3 covers 12 residues. The germline V gene has CDR1 MNHEY and CDR2 SVGAGI. V was shortened by 5 bases and J by 4 bases, with 9 bases between the two germline ends. In nucleotides, the CDR3 is TGTGCCAGCAGTAAGGAGCTGTACGAGCAGTACTTC. Translation: CASSKELYEQYF.

The chain employs TRBV5-1 and TRBJ2-3; D ambiguous. Trimming cost V 4 bases and J 6 bases, with 15 bases left between them. The V gene's germline CDR1 is SGHRS and CDR2 YFSETQ. The CDR3 contains 14 residues. The CDR3 sequence is CASSIYSQVDTQYF. The CDR3 DNA sequence: TGCGCCAGCAGCATCTATAGTCAGGTGGATACGCAGTATTTT. Based on the CDR3 plus reference TRBV5-1 and TRBJ2-3, the full variable domain is KAGVTQTPRYLIKTRGQQVTLSCSPISGHRSVSWYQQTPGQGLQFLFEYFSETQRNKGNFPGRFSGRQFSNSRSEMNVSTLELGDSALYLCASSIYSQVDTQYFGPGTRLTVL.

J is TRBJ1-5 and V is TRBV5-5; 12 bases match TRBD1. Germline loops: CDR1 SGHKS, CDR2 YYEKEE (reference sequence). The length of the CDR3 is 17 residues. Trimming took 5 bases from V and 0 from J; bases not matched to a gene: 6. The CDR3 spells CASSLGTGGHSNQPQHF. CDR3 bases: TGTGCCAGCAGTCTCGGGACAGGGGGCCATAGCAATCAGCCCCAGCATTTT.

The count of this clone is one. The rearrangement links TRBV7-7 to TRBJ2-1; TRBD2 might be the D (6 bases). Germline CDR1 and CDR2: SSHAT and FNYEAQ (reference sequence). The CDR3 runs to 15 residues. The CDR3 bases are TGTGCTAGCCCCGGGAGTCCCACCCCCCACAATGAGCAGTTCTTC. Amino acids: CASPGSPTPHNEQFF.

The V and J genes are TRBV4-1 and TRBJ2-1; 10 bases agree with TRBD2. Germline V gene sequence: CDR1 MGHRA, CDR2 YSYEKL. This CDR3 comprises 16 residues. Trimming cost V 0 bases and J 8 bases; bases outside gene matches: 7. The CDR3 nucleotides are TGCGCCAGCAGCCAAGACCCTAGCGGGAGTCTGGATGAGCAGTTCTTC. Translating it yields CASSQDPSGSLDEQFF.

The rearrangement joins TRBV5-4 to TRBJ1-1, with D maybe TRBD1 (5 bases). The CDR3 totals 12 residues. CDR1 is SGHNT and CDR2 is YYREEE in the germline V gene (reference sequence). Trimming took 0 bases from V and 10 from J, leaving 10 bases between them. CDR3 DNA: TGTGCCAGCAGCTTGGATACAGGAAGAGCTTTCTTT. It is translated as CASSLDTGRAFF.

The chain recombines TRBV9 with TRBJ2-7; 7 bases map to TRBD2. Trimming removed 4 bases from V and 4 bases from J; junction bases left unmatched: 11. The CDR3 covers 15 residues. Germline CDR1 is SGDLS and CDR2 is YYNGEE. The CDR3 DNA reads TGTGCCAGCAGCCCTACCGGGACTATCTCTTACGAGCAGTACTTC. Protein: CASSPTGTISYEQYF.

The rearrangement uses TRBV7-8 and TRBJ1-2, with D unclear. Germline assignment: CDR1 SGHVS and CDR2 FQNEAQ. The CDR3 spans 12 residues. Trimming pared 4 bases from V and 2 bases from J, leaving 5 bases between. The CDR3 region is CASSYENYGYTF. For the CDR3, the DNA is TGTGCCAGCAGCTACGAGAACTATGGCTACACCTTC.

The V and J genes are TRBV19 and TRBJ2-7, with 8 bases that match TRBD2. The ends lost 3 bases at V and 4 bases at J; junction bases unmatched: 5. CDR3 length equals 14 residues. Germline assignment: CDR1 LNHDA and CDR2 SQIVND (reference sequence). The CDR3 nucleotides read TGTGCCAGTAGTATCGGGGGGACTAGTTACGAGCAGTACTTC. This gives the protein CASSIGGTSYEQYF.

The chain carries TRBV19 and TRBJ2-3, with a possible D match to TRBD1 (7 bases). Germline V lookup: CDR1 LNHDA, CDR2 SQIVND (reference sequence). The CDR3 sequence is 14 residues long. Trimming took off 7 bases at V and 4 bases at J, with 15 bases between the two ends. The CDR3 spells CASTPGGGADTQYF. The CDR3 region has the DNA TGTGCCAGTACCCCAGGAGGGGGCGCAGATACGCAGTATTTT.

The CDR3 bases are TGTGCCACCACCGAGGGTCCGAACACAGATACGCAGTATTTT. It specifies CATTEGPNTDTQYF. The chain recombines TRBV15 with TRBJ2-3, with D possibly TRBD2 on 5 matching bases. This CDR3 spans 14 amino acids. Trimming shortened V by 7 bases and J by 2 bases, and 13 bases separated the two germline ends. Germline CDR1 and CDR2: LNHNV and YYDKDF (reference sequence).

The chain combines TRBV19 with TRBJ2-7, with 8 bases identical to TRBD2. Trimming at V came to 5 bases and at J to 0 bases, leaving 6 bases not matched to a gene. The CDR3 length is 15 residues. CDR1 LNHDA and CDR2 SQIVND come from the germline V gene (reference sequence). DNA of the CDR3: TGTGCCAGTAGTCTGGGACTAGAAGTCTCCTACGAGCAGTACTTC. Residues: CASSLGLEVSYEQYF.

This clone showed up just once. Written as DNA, the CDR3 is TGCGCCAGCAGCTTGGGGTCAGCGACAGCAAGGGTCACAGATACGCAGTATTTT. It codes for CASSLGSATARVTDTQYF. The chain links TRBV5-1 to TRBJ2-3; perhaps TRBD1 as D (5 bases). This CDR3 region has 18 residues. The germline V gene encodes CDR1 SGHRS and CDR2 YFSETQ. Trimming left V 0 bases short and J 2 bases short, with 19 bases between.